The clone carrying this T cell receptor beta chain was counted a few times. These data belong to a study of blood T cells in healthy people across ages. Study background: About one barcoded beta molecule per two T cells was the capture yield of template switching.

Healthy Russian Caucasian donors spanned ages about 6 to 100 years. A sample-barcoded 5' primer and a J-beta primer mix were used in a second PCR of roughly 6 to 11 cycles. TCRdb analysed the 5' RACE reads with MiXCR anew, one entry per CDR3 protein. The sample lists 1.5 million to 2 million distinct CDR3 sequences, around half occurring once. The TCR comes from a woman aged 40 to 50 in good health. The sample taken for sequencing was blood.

This chain's CDR3 is CSARIYSLQETQYF. The CDR3 DNA reads as TGCAGTGCTAGAATTTACTCGCTCCAAGAGACCCAGTACTTC. The chain joins TRBV20-1 to TRBJ2-5; D uncertain. The V and J ends lost 2 bases and 1 base respectively, with 11 bases between them. The CDR3 is 14 residues long. Germline-derived CDR1 and CDR2 are DFQATT and SNEGSKA (reference sequence).